This passage covers 21 T cell receptor beta chains from one sample sequenced in a study of OX40 agonist ivuxolimab in advanced cancers. Only in-frame clones appear in the TCRdb table, and some are missing; sequencing was by immunoSEQ multiplex PCR. The sample lists around 15,000 clones, approximately 86% occurring once. Sequencing used CD4+ or CD8+ T cells sorted from blood, obtained in a trial of the OX40 agonist ivuxolimab. The receptor set was obtained from an adult with an advanced solid tumor such as melanoma, head and neck, liver or kidney cancer.

This chain connects TRBV28 to TRBJ1-4; 9 bases match TRBD1. J was trimmed by 8 bases and V by 2 bases; bases with no gene match: 9. This CDR3 region has 16 residues. Germline V CDR1 and CDR2: MDHEN, SYDVKM. The CDR3, as DNA: TGTGCCAGCAGTTTAAAACAGGGGGCGCGTTTCGAAAAACTGTTTTTT. Translating it yields CASSLKQGARFEKLFF.

The chain joins TRBV4-1 to TRBJ1-1, with D possibly TRBD1 on 5 matching bases. Per germline, CDR1 MGHRA and CDR2 YSYEKL. This CDR3 spans 15 amino acids. With 3 bases removed from V and 3 bases from J, the gap between germline ends came to 14 bases. The CDR3 nucleotides are TGCGCCAGCAGCCACCCTGGACGGGGGGACACTGAAGCTTTCTTT. Its protein product is CASSHPGRGDTEAFF.

The chain combines TRBV10-2 with TRBJ2-2, with 9 bases aligning to TRBD2. This CDR3 contains 14 residues. V lost 6 bases to trimming and J lost 5 bases; unmatched junction nucleotides: 4. Germline CDR1 is WSHSY and CDR2 is SAAADI. The CDR3 nucleotides are TGCGCCAGCAGAATAGCGGGAGCAACCGGGGAGCTGTTTTTT. Translated, it gives CASRIAGATGELFF.

V usage is TRBV29-1 and J usage is TRBJ1-2; TRBD1 matches 7 bases. Germline assignment: CDR1 SQVTM and CDR2 ANQGSEA. The CDR3 is made up of 13 amino acids. V was clipped by 7 bases and J by 5 bases; unmatched bases: 10. CDR3 DNA: TGCAGCGCCGAGGGACAGTTTCGGTATGGCTACACCTTC. It yields the protein CSAEGQFRYGYTF.

There are a few counts of this clone. The chain joins TRBV18 to TRBJ1-2, with D unresolved. Germline lookup yields CDR1 KGHSH and CDR2 LQKENI. CDR3 length: 15 amino acids. V shed 0 bases and J shed 4 bases, with 12 bases lying between them. CDR3 nucleotides: TGTGCCAGCTCACCACCGGGAGTCAGCCCCTATGGCTACACCTTC. Protein: CASSPPGVSPYGYTF.

The chain joins TRBV4-1 to TRBJ1-4; D ambiguous. CDR1 and CDR2 from the germline V gene are MGHRA and YSYEKL. The CDR3 has 16 residues. The germline V and J ends were trimmed by 1 base and 7 bases, with 16 bases remaining between them. This chain's CDR3 is CASSQAVGGISEKLFF. Written as DNA, the CDR3 is TGCGCCAGCAGCCAAGCGGTTGGAGGGATTAGTGAAAAACTGTTTTTT.

The rearrangement uses TRBV7-9 and TRBJ2-7, with D perhaps matching TRBD1 or TRBD2 (7 bases each). The CDR3 consists of 14 residues. Between the trimmed V and J ends, which lost 3 bases and 6 bases, there was a span of 15 bases. Germline CDR1 SEHNR, CDR2 FQNEAQ (reference sequence). DNA of the CDR3: TGTGCCAGCAGCTTGAGCGGGACAGCACCCGAGCAGTACTTC. This codes for CASSLSGTAPEQYF. Full variable domain (missing parts from reference TRBV7-9 and TRBJ2-7): DTGVSQNPRHKITKRGQNVTFRCDPISEHNRLYWYRQTLGQGPEFLTYFQNEAQLEKSRLLSDRFSAERPKGSFSTLEIQRTEQGDSAMYLCASSLSGTAPEQYFGPGTRLTVT.

The chain joins TRBV5-1 to TRBJ1-1, with D unclear. The CDR3 is 12 residues long. With 2 bases removed from V and 4 bases from J, the gap between germline ends came to 6 bases. CDR1 SGHRS and CDR2 YFSETQ come from the germline V gene. This CDR3 is CASSLVSTEAFF. The DNA for the CDR3 is TGCGCCAGCAGCTTAGTTAGCACTGAAGCTTTCTTT.

The V and J genes are TRBV27 and TRBJ2-2; 10 nucleotides match TRBD2. The CDR3 is 15 residues long. With V trimmed by 6 bases and J by 5 bases, 6 bases remained unmatched. Germline values: CDR1 MNHEY, CDR2 SMNVEV (reference sequence). The CDR3 sequence is CASRSSGSGTGELFF. CDR3 nucleotides: TGTGCCAGCAGATCTAGCGGGAGTGGGACCGGGGAGCTGTTTTTT.

The chain carries TRBV5-4 and TRBJ2-7; no clear D gene. Trimming pared 2 bases from V and 0 bases from J, leaving 6 bases between. There are 13 residues in the CDR3. Germline CDR1 SGHNT, CDR2 YYREEE (reference sequence). CDR3: CASSLDGSYEQYF. Here the CDR3 DNA reads TGTGCCAGCAGCTTAGACGGCTCCTACGAGCAGTACTTC.

This clone was counted once. The V and J genes are TRBV28 and TRBJ2-7, with TRBD1 as a possible D gene (5 bases). V lost 8 bases to trimming and J lost 0 bases, with 17 bases between them. The length of the CDR3 is 15 residues. Germline V gene sequence: CDR1 MDHEN, CDR2 SYDVKM. The CDR3 is CASGHRRLSSYEQYF. CDR3 DNA sequence: TGTGCCAGCGGACACCGACGGCTCAGCTCCTACGAGCAGTACTTC.

This sequence joins TRBV28 and TRBJ1-2; TRBD1 is a possible D gene (6 bases). Per germline, CDR1 MDHEN and CDR2 SYDVKM. V dropped 2 bases and J dropped 2 bases, with 9 bases sitting between them. The CDR3 is made up of 14 amino acids. The CDR3: CASSLDRLNYGYTF. The CDR3 DNA follows: TGTGCCAGCAGTTTAGACAGGTTGAACTATGGCTACACCTTC.

Details on this clone: The germline gene is not matched at one end of the junction; a read error may be the cause. J is TRBJ1-5 and V is TRBV7-2, with 9 bases identical to TRBD1. This CDR3 spans 14 amino acids. Looked up from germline, CDR1 is SGHTA and CDR2 is FQGNSA. The CDR3 nucleotides read TGTGCCAGCAGCCCTACAGGGGGCAAGCAGCCCCAGCATTTT. This gives the protein CASSPTGGKQPQHF.

The chain links TRBV7-9 to TRBJ2-2; TRBD2 matches at 16 bases. V shed 5 bases, J shed 4 bases, and the junction held 4 bases outside the gene matches. The CDR3 spans 17 residues. Germline V gives CDR1 SEHNR, CDR2 FQNEAQ (reference sequence). The CDR3 DNA is TGTGCCAGCAGCCCGGGACTAGCGGGAGGGCCCACCGGGGAGCTGTTTTTT. Protein product: CASSPGLAGGPTGELFF.

The chain employs TRBV7-9 and TRBJ1-4; the D gene is possibly TRBD1 (6 bases). The CDR3 extends over 13 amino acids. CDR1 SEHNR and CDR2 FQNEAQ come from the germline V gene (reference sequence). V lost 5 bases and J lost 8, with 12 bases in between. The CDR3 spells CASSVSGGEKLFF. For the CDR3, the DNA is TGTGCCAGCAGCGTCTCGGGGGGCGAAAAACTGTTTTTT. Full variable domain (rest looked up from reference TRBV7-9 and TRBJ1-4): DTGVSQNPRHKITKRGQNVTFRCDPISEHNRLYWYRQTLGQGPEFLTYFQNEAQLEKSRLLSDRFSAERPKGSFSTLEIQRTEQGDSAMYLCASSVSGGEKLFFGSGTQLSVL.

The CDR3 loop reads CAISESGEQYF. The CDR3 coding sequence is TGTGCCATCAGTGAGTCAGGCGAGCAGTACTTC. The chain combines TRBV10-3 with TRBJ2-7; D call uncertain. Deletions cut 0 bases from V and 6 bases from J, with 3 bases between. The CDR3 consists of 11 residues. Germline CDR1 and CDR2: ENHRY and SYGVKD.

In this sample, this clone turned up a few times. J is TRBJ2-7 and V is TRBV7-9, with D perhaps matching TRBD2 (5 bases). Germline loops: CDR1 SEHNR, CDR2 FQNEAQ (reference sequence). The V end was cut by 3 bases, the J end by 3 bases, with 6 bases between. This CDR3 has 12 residues. The CDR3 DNA sequence: TGTGCCAGCAGCTTCGGGGACTACGAGCAGTACTTC. Translation gives CASSFGDYEQYF.

The J gene is TRBJ1-2, the V gene TRBV28; tentatively, D is TRBD1 (5 bases). The CDR3 is made up of 15 amino acids. The germline V and J ends were trimmed by 6 bases and 1 base, with 15 bases remaining between them. Germline V gene data show CDR1 as MDHEN and CDR2 as SYDVKM. CDR3: CASSAPGTVNYGYTF. The CDR3 DNA sequence: TGTGCCAGCAGCGCCCCCGGGACGGTTAACTATGGCTACACCTTC.

J is TRBJ2-7 and V is TRBV5-1; 14 bases align to TRBD2. CDR3 size: 18 residues. CDR1 and CDR2 (germline): SGHRS, YFSETQ. V lost 0 bases to trimming and J lost 1 base; unmatched junction nucleotides: 6. The CDR3 DNA sequence: TGCGCCAGCAGCTTGGCCGGGACTAGCGGGAGTCAGTCCTACGAGCAGTACTTC. It codes for CASSLAGTSGSQSYEQYF. The variable domain in full, with the rest retrieved from reference TRBV5-1 and TRBJ2-7, is KAGVTQTPRYLIKTRGQQVTLSCSPISGHRSVSWYQQTPGQGLQFLFEYFSETQRNKGNFPGRFSGRQFSNSRSEMNVSTLELGDSALYLCASSLAGTSGSQSYEQYFGPGTRLTVT.

The rearrangement uses TRBV10-3 and TRBJ2-7; 10 bases fit TRBD1. The CDR3 runs to 14 residues. V lost 4 bases and J lost 6; bases outside the gene matches: 6. Germline V gene data show CDR1 as ENHRY and CDR2 as SYGVKD. The CDR3 is CAISADRGVSEQYF. The CDR3 DNA reads as TGTGCCATCAGTGCGGACAGGGGGGTAAGCGAGCAGTACTTC.

This sequence joins TRBV28 and TRBJ2-1, with D unclear. CDR3 length: 15 amino acids. Germline V gene sequence: CDR1 MDHEN, CDR2 SYDVKM. The V and J ends lost 6 bases and 0 bases respectively, with 12 bases between them. CDR3 in amino acids: CASRSTVSSYNEQFF. The CDR3 DNA reads as TGTGCCAGCAGGTCCACGGTAAGCTCCTACAATGAGCAGTTCTTC.